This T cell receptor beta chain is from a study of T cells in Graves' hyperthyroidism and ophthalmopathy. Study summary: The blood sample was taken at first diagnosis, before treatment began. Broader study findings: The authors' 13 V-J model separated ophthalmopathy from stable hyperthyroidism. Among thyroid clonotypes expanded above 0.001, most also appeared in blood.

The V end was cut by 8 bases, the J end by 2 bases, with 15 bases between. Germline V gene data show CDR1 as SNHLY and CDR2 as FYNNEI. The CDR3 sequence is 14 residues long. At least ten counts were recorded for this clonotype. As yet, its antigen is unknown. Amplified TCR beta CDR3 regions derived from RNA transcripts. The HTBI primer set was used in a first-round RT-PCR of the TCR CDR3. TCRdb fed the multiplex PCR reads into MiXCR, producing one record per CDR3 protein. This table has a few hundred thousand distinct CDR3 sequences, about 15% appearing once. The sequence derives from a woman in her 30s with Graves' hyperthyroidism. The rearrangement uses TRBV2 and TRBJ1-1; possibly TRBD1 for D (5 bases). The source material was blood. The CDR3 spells CASQKGRSNTEAFF. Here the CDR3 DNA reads TGTGCCAGCCAAAAGGGGAGGTCAAACACTGAAGCTTTCTTT.